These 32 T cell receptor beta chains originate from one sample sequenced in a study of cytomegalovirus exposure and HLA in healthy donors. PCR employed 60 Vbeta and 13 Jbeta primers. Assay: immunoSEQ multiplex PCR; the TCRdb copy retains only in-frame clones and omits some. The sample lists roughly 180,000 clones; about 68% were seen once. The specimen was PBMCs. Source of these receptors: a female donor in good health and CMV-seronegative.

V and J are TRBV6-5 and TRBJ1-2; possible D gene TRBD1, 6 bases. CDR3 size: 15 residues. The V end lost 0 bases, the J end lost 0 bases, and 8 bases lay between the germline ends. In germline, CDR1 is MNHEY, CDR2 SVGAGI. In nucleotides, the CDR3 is TGTGCCAGCAGTTACTCAGGGGGAGCTAACTATGGCTACACCTTC. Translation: CASSYSGGANYGYTF.

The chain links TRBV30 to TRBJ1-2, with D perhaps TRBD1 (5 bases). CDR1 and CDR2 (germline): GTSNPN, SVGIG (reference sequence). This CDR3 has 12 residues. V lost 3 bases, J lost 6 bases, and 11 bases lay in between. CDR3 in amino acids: CAWRSRADGYTF. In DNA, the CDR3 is TGTGCCTGGAGGAGCAGGGCTGATGGCTACACCTTC. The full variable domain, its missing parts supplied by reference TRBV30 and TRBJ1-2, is SQTIHQWPATLVQPVGSPLSLECTVEGTSNPNLYWYRQAAGRGLQLLFYSVGIGQISSEVPQNLSASRPQDRQFILSSKKLLLSDSGFYLCAWRSRADGYTFGSGTRLTVV.

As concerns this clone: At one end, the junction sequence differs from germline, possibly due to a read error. This CDR3 is CASSPIAWYQETQHF. The CDR3 DNA reads as TGTGCCAGCAGCCCCATAGCGTGGTACCAAGAGACCCAGCACTTC. The J gene is TRBJ2-5, the V gene TRBV7-9, with D possibly TRBD2 on 5 matching bases. This CDR3 region has 15 residues. Germline V CDR1 and CDR2: SEHNR, FQNEAQ (reference sequence).

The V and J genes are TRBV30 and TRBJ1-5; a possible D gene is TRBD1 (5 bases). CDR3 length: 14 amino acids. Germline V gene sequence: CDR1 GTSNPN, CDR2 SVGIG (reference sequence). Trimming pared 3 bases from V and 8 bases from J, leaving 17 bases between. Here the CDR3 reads CAWRSRDSGKPQHF. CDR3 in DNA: TGTGCCTGGAGGTCCCGGGACTCGGGGAAGCCCCAGCATTTT.

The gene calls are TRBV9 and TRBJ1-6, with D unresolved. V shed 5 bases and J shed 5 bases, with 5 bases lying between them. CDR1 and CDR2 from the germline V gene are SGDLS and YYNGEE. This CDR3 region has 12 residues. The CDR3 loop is CASSRDNSPLHF. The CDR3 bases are TGTGCCAGCAGTCGCGATAATTCACCCCTCCACTTT.

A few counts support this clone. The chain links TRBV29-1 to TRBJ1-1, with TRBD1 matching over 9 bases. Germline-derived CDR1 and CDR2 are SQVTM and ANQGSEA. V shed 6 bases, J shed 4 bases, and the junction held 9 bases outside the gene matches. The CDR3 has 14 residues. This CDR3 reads CSVRTGVRFTEAFF. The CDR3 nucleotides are TGCAGCGTCCGGACAGGGGTTCGTTTCACTGAAGCTTTCTTT.

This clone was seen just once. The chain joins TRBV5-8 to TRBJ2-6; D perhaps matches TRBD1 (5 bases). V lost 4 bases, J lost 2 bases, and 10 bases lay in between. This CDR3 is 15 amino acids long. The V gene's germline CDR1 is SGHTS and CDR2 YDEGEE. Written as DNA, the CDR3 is TGTGCCAGCAGCCACCGACAGACTGGGGCCAACGTCCTGACTTTC. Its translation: CASSHRQTGANVLTF.

Written as DNA, the CDR3 is TGTGCCACCGCGAATAGATACGAGCAGTACTTC. Amino acids: CATANRYEQYF. The chain joins TRBV7-8 to TRBJ2-5; D gene ambiguous. The J call is uncertain, as TRBJ2-7 better fits the DNA end. The CDR3 is 11 amino acids. Per the germline V gene, CDR1 is SGHVS and CDR2 is FQNEAQ.

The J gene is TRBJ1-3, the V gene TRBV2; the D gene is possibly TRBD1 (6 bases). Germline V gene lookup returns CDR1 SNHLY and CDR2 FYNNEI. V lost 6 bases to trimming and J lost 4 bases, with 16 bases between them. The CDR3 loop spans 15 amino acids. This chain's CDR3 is CASRRTQGYGNTIYF. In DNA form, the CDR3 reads TGTGCCAGCAGGAGGACACAGGGTTACGGAAACACCATATATTTT. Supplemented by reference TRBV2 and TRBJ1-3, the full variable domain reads EPEVTQTPSHQVTQMGQEVILRCVPISNHLYFYWYRQILGQKVEFLVSFYNNEISEKSEIFDDQFSVERPDGSNFTLKIRSTKLEDSAMYFCASRRTQGYGNTIYFGEGSWLTVV.

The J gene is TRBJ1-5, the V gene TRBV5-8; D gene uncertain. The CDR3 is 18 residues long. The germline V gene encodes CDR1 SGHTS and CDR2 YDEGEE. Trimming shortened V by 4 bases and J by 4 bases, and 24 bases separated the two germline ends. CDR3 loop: CASSPDRLAILRNQPQHF. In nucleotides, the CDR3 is TGTGCCAGCAGCCCGGACCGACTAGCTATTTTAAGAAATCAGCCCCAGCATTTT.

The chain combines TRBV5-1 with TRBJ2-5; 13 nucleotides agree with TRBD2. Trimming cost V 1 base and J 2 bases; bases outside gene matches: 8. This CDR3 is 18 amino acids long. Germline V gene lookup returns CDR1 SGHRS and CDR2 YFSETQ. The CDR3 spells CASSLIYTSGGDQETQYF. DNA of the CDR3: TGCGCCAGCAGCTTGATCTACACTAGCGGGGGGGATCAAGAGACCCAGTACTTC.

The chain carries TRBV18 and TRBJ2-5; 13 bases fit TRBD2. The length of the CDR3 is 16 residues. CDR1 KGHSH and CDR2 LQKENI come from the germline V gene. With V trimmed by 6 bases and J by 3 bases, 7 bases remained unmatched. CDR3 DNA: TGTGCCAGCTCCCTCAGAGGGACTAGCGGGAAAGAGACCCAGTACTTC. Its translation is CASSLRGTSGKETQYF.

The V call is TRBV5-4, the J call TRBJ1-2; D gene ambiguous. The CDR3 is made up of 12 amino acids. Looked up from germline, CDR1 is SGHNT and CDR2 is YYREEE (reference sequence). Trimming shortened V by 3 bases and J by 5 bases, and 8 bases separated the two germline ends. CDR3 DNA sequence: TGTGCCAGCAGCTCTGACTGGTATGGCTACACCTTC. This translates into CASSSDWYGYTF.

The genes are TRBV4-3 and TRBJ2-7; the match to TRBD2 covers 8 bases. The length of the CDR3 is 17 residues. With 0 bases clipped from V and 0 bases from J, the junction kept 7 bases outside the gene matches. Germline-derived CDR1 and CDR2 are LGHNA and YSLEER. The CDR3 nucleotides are TGCGCCAGCAGCCAAGAGGCTAGCGGGTGGAACTCCTACGAGCAGTACTTC. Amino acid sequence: CASSQEASGWNSYEQYF.

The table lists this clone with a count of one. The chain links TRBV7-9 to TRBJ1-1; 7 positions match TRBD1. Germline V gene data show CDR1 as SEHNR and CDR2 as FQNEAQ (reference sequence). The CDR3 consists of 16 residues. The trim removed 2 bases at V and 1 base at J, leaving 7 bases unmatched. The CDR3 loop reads CASSLIGRGRNTEAFF. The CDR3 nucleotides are TGTGCCAGCAGCTTAATTGGCAGGGGGAGGAACACTGAAGCTTTCTTT. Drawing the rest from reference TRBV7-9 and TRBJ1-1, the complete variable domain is DTGVSQNPRHKITKRGQNVTFRCDPISEHNRLYWYRQTLGQGPEFLTYFQNEAQLEKSRLLSDRFSAERPKGSFSTLEIQRTEQGDSAMYLCASSLIGRGRNTEAFFGQGTRLTVV.

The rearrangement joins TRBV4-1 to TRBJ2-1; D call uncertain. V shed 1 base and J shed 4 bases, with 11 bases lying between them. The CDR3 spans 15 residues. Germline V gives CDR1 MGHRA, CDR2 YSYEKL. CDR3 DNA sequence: TGCGCCAGCAGCCAAGTCCAGTCCATGTACAATGAGCAGTTCTTC. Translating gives CASSQVQSMYNEQFF.

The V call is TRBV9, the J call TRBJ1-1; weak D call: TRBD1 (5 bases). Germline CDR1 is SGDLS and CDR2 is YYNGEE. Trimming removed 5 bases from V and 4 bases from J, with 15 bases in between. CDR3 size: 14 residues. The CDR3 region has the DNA TGTGCCAGCAGTGCCGACAGCCGAGGCACTGAAGCTTTCTTT. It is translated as CASSADSRGTEAFF.

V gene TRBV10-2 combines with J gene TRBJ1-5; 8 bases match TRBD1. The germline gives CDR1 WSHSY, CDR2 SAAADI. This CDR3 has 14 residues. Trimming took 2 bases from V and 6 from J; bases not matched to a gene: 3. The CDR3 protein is CASSEGQGRQPQHF. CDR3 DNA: TGCGCCAGCAGTGAGGGACAGGGTCGTCAGCCCCAGCATTTT.

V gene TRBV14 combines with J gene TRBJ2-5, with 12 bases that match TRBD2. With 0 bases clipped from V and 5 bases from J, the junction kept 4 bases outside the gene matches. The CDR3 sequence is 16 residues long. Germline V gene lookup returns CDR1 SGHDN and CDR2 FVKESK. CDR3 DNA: TGTGCCAGCAGCCAAGAACTAGCGGGGGGAGGGGAGACCCAGTACTTC. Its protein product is CASSQELAGGGETQYF.

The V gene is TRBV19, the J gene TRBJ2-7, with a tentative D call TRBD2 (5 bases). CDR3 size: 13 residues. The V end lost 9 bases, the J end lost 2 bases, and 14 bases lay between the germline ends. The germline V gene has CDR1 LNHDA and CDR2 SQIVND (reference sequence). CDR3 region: CASKGRGTYEQYF. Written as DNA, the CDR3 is TGTGCCAGCAAAGGACGGGGAACCTACGAGCAGTACTTC.

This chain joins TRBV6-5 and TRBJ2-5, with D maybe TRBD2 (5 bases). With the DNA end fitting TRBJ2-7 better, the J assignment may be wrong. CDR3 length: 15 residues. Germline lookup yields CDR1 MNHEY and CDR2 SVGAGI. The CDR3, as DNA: TGTGCCAGCAGTTCCCGGACGGGGAGAGGCGACGAGCAGTACTTC. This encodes CASSSRTGRGDEQYF.

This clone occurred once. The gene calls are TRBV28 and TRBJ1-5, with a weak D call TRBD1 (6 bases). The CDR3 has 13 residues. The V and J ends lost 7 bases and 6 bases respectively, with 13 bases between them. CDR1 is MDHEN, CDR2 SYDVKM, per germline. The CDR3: CASIIGGGQPQHF. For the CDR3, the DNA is TGTGCCAGCATTATAGGGGGGGGTCAGCCCCAGCATTTT.

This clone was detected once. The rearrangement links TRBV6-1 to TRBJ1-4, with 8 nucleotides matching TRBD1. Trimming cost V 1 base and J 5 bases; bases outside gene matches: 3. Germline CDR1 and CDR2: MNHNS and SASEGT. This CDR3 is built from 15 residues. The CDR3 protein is CASSEGTGGNEKLFF. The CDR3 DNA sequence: TGTGCCAGCAGTGAAGGCACAGGGGGGAATGAAAAACTGTTTTTT.

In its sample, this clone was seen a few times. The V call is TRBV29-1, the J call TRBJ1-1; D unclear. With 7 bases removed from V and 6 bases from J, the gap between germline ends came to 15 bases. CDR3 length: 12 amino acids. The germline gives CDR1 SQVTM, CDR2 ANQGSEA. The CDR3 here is CSALAGPSEAFF. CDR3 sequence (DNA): TGCAGCGCCCTGGCAGGCCCATCTGAAGCTTTCTTT.

The CDR3 sequence: CASSGQANEGGPDTQYF. In DNA form, the CDR3 reads TGTGCCAGCAGTGGACAGGCCAATGAGGGAGGGCCAGATACGCAGTATTTT. J is TRBJ2-3 and V is TRBV6-1, with D perhaps TRBD2 (7 bases). This CDR3 is 17 amino acids long. CDR1 and CDR2 from the germline V gene are MNHNS and SASEGT. V lost 4 bases and J 4 bases, leaving 21 bases between the germline ends.

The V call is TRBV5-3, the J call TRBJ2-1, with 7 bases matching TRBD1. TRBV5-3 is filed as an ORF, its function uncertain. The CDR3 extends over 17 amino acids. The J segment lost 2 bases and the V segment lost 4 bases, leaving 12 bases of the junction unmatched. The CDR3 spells CARSPLTGSHTYNEQFF. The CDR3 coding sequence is TGTGCCAGAAGCCCCTTGACAGGGTCTCACACCTACAATGAGCAGTTCTTC.

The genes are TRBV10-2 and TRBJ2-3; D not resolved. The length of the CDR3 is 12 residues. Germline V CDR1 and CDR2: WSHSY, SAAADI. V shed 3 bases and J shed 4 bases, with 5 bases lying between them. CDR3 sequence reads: CASSDPSDTQYF. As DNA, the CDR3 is TGCGCCAGCAGTGATCCTTCAGATACGCAGTATTTT.

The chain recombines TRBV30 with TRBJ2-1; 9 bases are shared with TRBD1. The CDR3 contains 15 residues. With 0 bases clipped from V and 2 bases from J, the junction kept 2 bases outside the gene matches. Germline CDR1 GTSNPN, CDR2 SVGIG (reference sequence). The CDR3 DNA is TGTGCCTGGAGTGTCGGACAGGGGCCCTACAATGAGCAGTTCTTC. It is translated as CAWSVGQGPYNEQFF.

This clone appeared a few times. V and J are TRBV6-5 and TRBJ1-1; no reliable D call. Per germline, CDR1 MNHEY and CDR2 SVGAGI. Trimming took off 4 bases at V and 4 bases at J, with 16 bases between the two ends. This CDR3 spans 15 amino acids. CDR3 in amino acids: CASSSHSNLGTEAFF. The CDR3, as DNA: TGTGCCAGCAGTTCCCACAGCAACCTGGGCACTGAAGCTTTCTTT.

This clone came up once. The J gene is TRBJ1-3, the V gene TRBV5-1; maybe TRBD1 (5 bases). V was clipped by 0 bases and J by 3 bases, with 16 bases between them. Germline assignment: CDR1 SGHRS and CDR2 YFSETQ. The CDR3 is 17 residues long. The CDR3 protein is CASSLAMVRGSGNTIYF. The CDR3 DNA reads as TGCGCCAGCAGCTTGGCCATGGTCCGGGGGAGTGGAAACACCATATATTTT.

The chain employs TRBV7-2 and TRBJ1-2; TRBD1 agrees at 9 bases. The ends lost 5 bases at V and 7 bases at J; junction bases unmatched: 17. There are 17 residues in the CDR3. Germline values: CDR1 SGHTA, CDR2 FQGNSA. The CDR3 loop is CASSPRGTGGAAPGYTF. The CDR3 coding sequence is TGTGCCAGCAGCCCACGGGGTACAGGGGGCGCAGCCCCTGGCTACACCTTC.

CDR3 protein: CAWRWESSGNTIYF. CDR3 nucleotide sequence: TGTGCCTGGAGATGGGAGAGCTCTGGAAACACCATATATTTT. The rearrangement joins TRBV30 to TRBJ1-3; unclear D gene. The CDR3 consists of 14 residues. Germline V gene sequence: CDR1 GTSNPN, CDR2 SVGIG (reference sequence). The V and J ends lost 3 bases and 0 bases respectively, with 9 bases between them.